The TCR beta chain described here comes from a study of shared clonotypes between healthy human individuals. About this clone: Its specificity is unknown.

Only Caucasian adults living in Nashville, Tennessee served as donors. Findings and limits, study-wide: With a handful of donors compared, around 5.4% of naive CD4 clonotypes were shared. Generation probabilities of non-shared clonotypes were lower (relative to those shared by all four donors).

The protocol was immunoSEQ multiplex PCR, while the TCRdb copy is restricted to in-frame clones and leaves out a portion. The sample lists 1,500,000 or so clones, 95% to 97% occurring once. This CDR3 contains 16 residues. Germline CDR1 MDHEN, CDR2 SYDVKM. With V trimmed by 1 base and J by 10 bases, 15 bases remained unmatched. This clonotype originated in a man aged 25-45 years in good health. Specimen: naive CD4+ T cells sorted from blood. Described subset: CD45RA+ positively selected. This chain joins TRBV28 and TRBJ1-1, with 7 bases lining up with TRBD1. The CDR3 region is CASSLSGQSEGERAFF. CDR3 bases: TGTGCCAGCAGTTTATCGGGACAGTCCGAGGGGGAGAGAGCTTTCTTT.